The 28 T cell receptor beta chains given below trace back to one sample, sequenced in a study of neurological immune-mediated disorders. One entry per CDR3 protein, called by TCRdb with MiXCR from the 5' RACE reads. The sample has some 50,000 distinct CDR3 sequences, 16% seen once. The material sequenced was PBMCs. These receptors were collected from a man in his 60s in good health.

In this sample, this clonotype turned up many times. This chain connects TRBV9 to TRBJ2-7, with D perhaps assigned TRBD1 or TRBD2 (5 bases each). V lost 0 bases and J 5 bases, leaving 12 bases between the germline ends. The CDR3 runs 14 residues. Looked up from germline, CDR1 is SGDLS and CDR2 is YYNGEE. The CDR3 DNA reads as TGTGCCAGCAGCGTAGGTGGGGGTGAGGACGAGCAGTACTTC. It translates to CASSVGGGEDEQYF.

CDR3 amino acids: CAWSGGRQAIYGYTF. As DNA, the CDR3 is TGTGCCTGGAGTGGGGGCCGGCAGGCGATCTATGGCTACACCTTC. V usage is TRBV30 and J usage is TRBJ1-2; the D gene is possibly TRBD1 (5 bases). Trimming stripped 1 base from V and 4 bases from J, with 16 bases between. This CDR3 spans 15 amino acids. Germline CDR1 reads GTSNPN; CDR2 reads SVGIG (reference sequence).

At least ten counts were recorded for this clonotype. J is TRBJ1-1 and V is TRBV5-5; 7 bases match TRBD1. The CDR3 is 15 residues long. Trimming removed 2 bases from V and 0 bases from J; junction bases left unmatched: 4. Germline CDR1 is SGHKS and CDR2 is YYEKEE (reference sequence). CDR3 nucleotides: TGTGCCAGCAGCTTAGTAGGGACAGTGAACACTGAAGCTTTCTTT. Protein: CASSLVGTVNTEAFF. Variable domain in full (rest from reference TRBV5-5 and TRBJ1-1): DAGVTQSPTHLIKTRGQQVTLRCSPISGHKSVSWYQQVLGQGPQFIFQYYEKEERGRGNFPDRFSARQFPNYSSELNVNALLLGDSALYLCASSLVGTVNTEAFFGQGTRLTVV.

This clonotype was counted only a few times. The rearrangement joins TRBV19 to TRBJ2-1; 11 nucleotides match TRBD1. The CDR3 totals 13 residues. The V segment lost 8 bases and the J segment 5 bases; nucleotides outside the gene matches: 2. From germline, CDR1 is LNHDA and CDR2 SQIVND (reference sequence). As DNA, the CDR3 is TGTGCCAGTCAGGGACAGGGGGACAATGAGCAGTTCTTC. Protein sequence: CASQGQGDNEQFF.

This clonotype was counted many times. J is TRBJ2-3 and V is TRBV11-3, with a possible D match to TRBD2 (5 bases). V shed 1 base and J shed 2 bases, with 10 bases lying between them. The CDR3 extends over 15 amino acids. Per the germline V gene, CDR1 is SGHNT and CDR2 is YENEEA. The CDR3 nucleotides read TGTGCCAGCAGCTTAGGAGGGTATCTCACAGATACGCAGTATTTT. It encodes CASSLGGYLTDTQYF. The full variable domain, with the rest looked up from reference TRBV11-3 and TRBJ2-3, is EAGVVQSPRYKIIEKKQPVAFWCNPISGHNTLYWYLQNLGQGPELLIRYENEEAVDDSQLPKDRFSAERLKGVDSTLKIQPAELGDSAVYLCASSLGGYLTDTQYFGPGTRLTVL.

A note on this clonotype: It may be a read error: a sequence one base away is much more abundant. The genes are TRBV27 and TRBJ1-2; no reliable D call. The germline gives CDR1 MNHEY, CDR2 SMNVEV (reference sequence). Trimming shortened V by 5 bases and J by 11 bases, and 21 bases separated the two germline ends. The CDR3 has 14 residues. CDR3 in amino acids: CASSLHGPDPEYTF. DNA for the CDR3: TGTGCCAGCAGTCTCCACGGACCCGATCCGGAGTACACCTTC.

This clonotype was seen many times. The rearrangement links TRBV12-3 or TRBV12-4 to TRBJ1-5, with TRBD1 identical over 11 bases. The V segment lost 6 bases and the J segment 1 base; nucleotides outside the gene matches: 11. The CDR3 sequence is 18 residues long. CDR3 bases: TGTGCCAGCAGCTTCCTCCGGACAGGGGGCCGGAGCAATCAGCCCCAGCATTTT. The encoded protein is CASSFLRTGGRSNQPQHF.

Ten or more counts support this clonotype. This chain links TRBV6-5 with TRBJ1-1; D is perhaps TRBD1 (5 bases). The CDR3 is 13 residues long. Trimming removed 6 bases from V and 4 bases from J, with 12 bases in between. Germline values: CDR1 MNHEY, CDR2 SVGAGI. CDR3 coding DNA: TGTGCCAGCAGACCCCAGGGTGGCACTGAAGCTTTCTTT. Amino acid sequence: CASRPQGGTEAFF.

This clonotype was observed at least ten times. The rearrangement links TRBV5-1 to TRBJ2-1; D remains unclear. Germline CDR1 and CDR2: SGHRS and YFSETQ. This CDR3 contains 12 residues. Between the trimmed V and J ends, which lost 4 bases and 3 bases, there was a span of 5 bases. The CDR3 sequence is CASSANYNEQFF. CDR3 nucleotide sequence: TGCGCCAGCAGCGCCAACTACAATGAGCAGTTCTTC.

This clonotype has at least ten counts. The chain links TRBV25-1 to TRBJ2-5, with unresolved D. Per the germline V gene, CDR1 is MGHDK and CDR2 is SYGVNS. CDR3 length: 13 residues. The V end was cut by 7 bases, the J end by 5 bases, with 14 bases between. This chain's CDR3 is CASKGGSGETQYF. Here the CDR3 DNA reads TGTGCCAGCAAGGGTGGTTCTGGGGAGACCCAGTACTTC.

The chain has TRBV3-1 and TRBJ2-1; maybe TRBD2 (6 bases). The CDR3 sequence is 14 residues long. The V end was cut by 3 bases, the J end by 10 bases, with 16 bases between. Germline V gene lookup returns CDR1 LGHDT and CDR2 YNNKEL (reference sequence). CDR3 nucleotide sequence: TGTGCCAGCAGCCAGGAACTCGGGACTGGAGAGCAGTTCTTC. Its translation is CASSQELGTGEQFF.

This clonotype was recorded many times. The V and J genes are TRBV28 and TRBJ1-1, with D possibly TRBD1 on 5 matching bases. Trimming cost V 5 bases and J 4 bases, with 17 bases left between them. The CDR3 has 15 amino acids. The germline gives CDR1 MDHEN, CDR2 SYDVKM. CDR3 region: CASSAGTALGTEAFF. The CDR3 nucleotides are TGTGCCAGCAGTGCGGGGACCGCCTTGGGCACTGAAGCTTTCTTT.

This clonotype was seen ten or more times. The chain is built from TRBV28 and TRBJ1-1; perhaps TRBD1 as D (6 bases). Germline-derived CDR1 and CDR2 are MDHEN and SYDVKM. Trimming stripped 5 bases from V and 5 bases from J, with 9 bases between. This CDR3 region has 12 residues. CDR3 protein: CASSGQRTEAFF. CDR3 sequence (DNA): TGTGCCAGCAGTGGACAGAGGACTGAAGCTTTCTTT.

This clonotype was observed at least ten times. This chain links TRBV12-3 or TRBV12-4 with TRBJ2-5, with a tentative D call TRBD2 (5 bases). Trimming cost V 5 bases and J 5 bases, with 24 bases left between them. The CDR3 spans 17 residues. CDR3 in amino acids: CASSAGAGSPERETQYF. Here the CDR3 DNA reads TGTGCCAGCAGTGCCGGTGCGGGTTCACCCGAAAGGGAGACCCAGTACTTC.

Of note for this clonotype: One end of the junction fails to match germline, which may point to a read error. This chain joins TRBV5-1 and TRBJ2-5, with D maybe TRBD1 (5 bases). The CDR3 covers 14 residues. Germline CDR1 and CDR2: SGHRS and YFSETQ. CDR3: CASNIEQAQETHYF. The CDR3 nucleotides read TGCGCCAGCAACATCGAACAGGCTCAAGAAACCCATTACTTC.

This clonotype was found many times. CDR3 DNA: TGCGCCACCAAGGAACTAGCGGGACCCGCCGGATACGAGCAGTACTTC. Encoded protein: CATKELAGPAGYEQYF. The chain uses TRBV10-2 and TRBJ2-7; 10 nucleotides align to TRBD2. J gave up 4 bases and V 10 bases, and 16 bases lay outside the gene matches. The CDR3 contains 16 residues. Germline V gene data show CDR1 as WSHSY and CDR2 as SAAADI.

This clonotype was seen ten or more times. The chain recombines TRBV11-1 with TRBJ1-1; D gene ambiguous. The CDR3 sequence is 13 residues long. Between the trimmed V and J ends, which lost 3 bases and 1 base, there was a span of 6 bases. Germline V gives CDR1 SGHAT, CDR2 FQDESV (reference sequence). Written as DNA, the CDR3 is TGTGCCAGCAGCTTCCAGACGAACACTGAAGCTTTCTTT. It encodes CASSFQTNTEAFF. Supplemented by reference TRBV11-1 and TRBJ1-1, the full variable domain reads EAEVAQSPRYKITEKSQAVAFWCDPISGHATLYWYRQILGQGPELLVQFQDESVVDDSQLPKDRFSAERLKGVDSTLKIQPAELGDSAMYLCASSFQTNTEAFFGQGTRLTVV.

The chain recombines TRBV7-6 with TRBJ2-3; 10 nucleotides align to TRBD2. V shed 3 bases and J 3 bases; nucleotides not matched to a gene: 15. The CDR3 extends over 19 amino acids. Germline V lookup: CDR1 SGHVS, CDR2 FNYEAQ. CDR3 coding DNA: TGTGCCAGCAGCTTCAAGCGGGAGGGCCGTGGGTTGGATACAGATACGCAGTATTTT. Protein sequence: CASSFKREGRGLDTDTQYF.

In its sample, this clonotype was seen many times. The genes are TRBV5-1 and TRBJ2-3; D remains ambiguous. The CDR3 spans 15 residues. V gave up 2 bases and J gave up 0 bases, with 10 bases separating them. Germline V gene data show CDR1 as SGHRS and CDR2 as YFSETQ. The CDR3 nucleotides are TGCGCCAGCAGCTTCGAGAGCCCTAGCACAGATACGCAGTATTTT. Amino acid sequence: CASSFESPSTDTQYF.

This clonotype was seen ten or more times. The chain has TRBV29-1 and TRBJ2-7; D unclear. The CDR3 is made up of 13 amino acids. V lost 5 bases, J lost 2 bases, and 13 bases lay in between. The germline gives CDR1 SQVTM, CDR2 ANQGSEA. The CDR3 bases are TGCAGCGTTCGAGACCGGACCACCTACGAGCAGTACTTC. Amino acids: CSVRDRTTYEQYF.

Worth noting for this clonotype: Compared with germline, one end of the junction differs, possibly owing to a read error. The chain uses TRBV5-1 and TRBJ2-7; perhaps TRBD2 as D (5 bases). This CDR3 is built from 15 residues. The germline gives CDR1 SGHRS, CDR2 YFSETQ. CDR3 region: CANHKSGTTPYDQYF. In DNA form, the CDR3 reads TGCGCCAACCATAAAAGCGGAACGACCCCCTACGATCAGTACTTC.

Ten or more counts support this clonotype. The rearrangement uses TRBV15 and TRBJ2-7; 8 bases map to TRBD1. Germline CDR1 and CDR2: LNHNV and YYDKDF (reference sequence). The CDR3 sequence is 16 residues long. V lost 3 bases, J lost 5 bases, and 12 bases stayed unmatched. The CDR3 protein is CATSRDRASLYHEQYF. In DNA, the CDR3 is TGTGCCACCAGCAGGGACAGGGCATCCCTCTACCACGAGCAGTACTTC.

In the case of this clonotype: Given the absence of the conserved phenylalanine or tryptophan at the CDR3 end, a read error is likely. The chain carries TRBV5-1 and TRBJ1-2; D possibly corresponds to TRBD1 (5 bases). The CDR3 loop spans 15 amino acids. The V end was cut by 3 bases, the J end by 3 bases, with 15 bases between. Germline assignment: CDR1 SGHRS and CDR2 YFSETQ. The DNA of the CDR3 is TGCGCCAGCAGCTCCCCCGGGGGGAACGACTATGGCTACACCTTA. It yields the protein CASSSPGGNDYGYTL.

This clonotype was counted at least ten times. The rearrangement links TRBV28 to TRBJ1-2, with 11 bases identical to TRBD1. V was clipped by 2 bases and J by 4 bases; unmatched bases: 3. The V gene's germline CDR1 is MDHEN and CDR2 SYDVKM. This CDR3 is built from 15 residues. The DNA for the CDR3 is TGTGCCAGCAGTTTACCGGGACAGGGGGGCTATGGCTACACCTTC. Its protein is CASSLPGQGGYGYTF.

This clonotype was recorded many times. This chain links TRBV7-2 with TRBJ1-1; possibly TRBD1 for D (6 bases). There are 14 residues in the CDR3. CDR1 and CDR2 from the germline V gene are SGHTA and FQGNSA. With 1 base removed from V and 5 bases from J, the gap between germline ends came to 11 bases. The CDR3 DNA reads TGTGCCAGCAGCTTAGTTGCAGGGACAACTGAAGCTTTCTTT. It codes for CASSLVAGTTEAFF. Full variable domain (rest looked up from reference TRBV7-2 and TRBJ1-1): GAGVSQSPSNKVTEKGKDVELRCDPISGHTALYWYRQSLGQGLEFLIYFQGNSAPDKSGLPSDRFSAERTGGSVSTLTIQRTQQEDSAVYLCASSLVAGTTEAFFGQGTRLTVV.

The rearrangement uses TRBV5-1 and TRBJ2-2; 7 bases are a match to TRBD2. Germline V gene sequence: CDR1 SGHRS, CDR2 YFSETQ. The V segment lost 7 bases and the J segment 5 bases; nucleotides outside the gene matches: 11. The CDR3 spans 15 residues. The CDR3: CASAKGGIITGELFF. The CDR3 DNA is TGCGCCAGCGCCAAGGGAGGGATAATTACCGGGGAGCTGTTTTTT.

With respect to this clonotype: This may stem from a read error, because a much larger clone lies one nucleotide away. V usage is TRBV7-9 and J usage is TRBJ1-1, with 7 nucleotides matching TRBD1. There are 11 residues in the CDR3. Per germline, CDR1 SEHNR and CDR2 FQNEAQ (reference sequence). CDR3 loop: CVRAGGTEAFF. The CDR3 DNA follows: TGTGTAAGGGCAGGGGGCACTGAAGCTTTCTTT.

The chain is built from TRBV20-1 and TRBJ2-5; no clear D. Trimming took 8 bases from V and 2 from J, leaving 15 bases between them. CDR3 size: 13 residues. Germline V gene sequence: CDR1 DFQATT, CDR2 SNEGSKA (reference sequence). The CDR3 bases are TGCAGTACTCAGTGGGCCCGACAAGAGACCCAGTACTTC. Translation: CSTQWARQETQYF.